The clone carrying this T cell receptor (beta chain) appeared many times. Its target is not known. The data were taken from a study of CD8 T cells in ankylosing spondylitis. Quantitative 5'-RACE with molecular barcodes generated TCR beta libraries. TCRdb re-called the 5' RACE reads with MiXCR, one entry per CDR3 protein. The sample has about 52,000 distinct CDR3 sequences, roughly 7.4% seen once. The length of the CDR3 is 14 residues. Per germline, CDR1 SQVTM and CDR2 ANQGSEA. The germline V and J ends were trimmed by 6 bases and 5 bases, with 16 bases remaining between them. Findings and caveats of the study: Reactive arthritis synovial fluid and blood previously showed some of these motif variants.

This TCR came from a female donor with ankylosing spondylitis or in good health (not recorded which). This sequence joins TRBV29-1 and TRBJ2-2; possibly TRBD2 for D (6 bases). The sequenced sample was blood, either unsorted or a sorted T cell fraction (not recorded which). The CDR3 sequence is CSVLGGIGTGELFF. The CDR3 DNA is TGCAGCGTCCTAGGAGGGATAGGGACCGGGGAGCTGTTTTTT.